A single sample is the source of the 14 T cell receptor beta chains below, sequenced in a study of blood T cell repertoires in COVID-19. TCRdb's copy holds only in-frame clones and misses some; the assay was immunoSEQ multiplex PCR. The repertoire holds approximately 230,000 clones, with 80% to 90% as singletons. The sequencing sample was made of peripheral blood. These receptor sequences come from a man at least 80 years old with acute or convalescent COVID-19.

This chain connects TRBV7-3 to TRBJ2-5; 12 nucleotides agree with TRBD2. Germline lookup yields CDR1 SGHTA and CDR2 FQGTGA. There are 15 residues in the CDR3. J was trimmed by 3 bases and V by 5 bases; bases with no gene match: 4. The DNA for the CDR3 is TGTGCCAGCAGCGAACTAGCGGGGGGAAAAGAGACCCAGTACTTC. It is translated as CASSELAGGKETQYF.

The rearrangement joins TRBV5-4 to TRBJ1-4, with D uncertain. Germline V gene data show CDR1 as SGHNT and CDR2 as YYREEE (reference sequence). Trimming took 6 bases from V and 4 from J, leaving 13 bases between them. This CDR3 has 14 amino acids. The CDR3 region is CASTHSRDNEKLFF. CDR3 sequence (DNA): TGTGCCAGCACCCACTCACGGGATAATGAAAAACTGTTTTTT.

This chain connects TRBV6-2 or TRBV6-3 to TRBJ1-4; the match to TRBD1 covers 8 bases. This CDR3 region has 13 residues. Germline CDR1 reads MNHEY; CDR2 reads SVGEGT. V lost 6 bases to trimming and J lost 7 bases; unmatched junction nucleotides: 4. The CDR3 bases are TGTGCCAGCAGCGGGACAGGCACTGAAAAACTGTTTTTT. Translation: CASSGTGTEKLFF.

The chain joins TRBV3-1 (or the pseudogene TRBV3-2) to TRBJ2-3; 8 nucleotides line up with TRBD2. V was pared by 2 bases and J by 4 bases, with 5 bases of the junction left unmatched. The CDR3 loop spans 15 amino acids. Looked up from germline, CDR1 is LGHDT and CDR2 is YNNKEL (reference sequence). CDR3 sequence (DNA): TGTGCCAGCAGCCAACACTCCGGGGGGGCAGATACGCAGTATTTT. Translated: CASSQHSGGADTQYF.

This clone has only one observation. Other nucleotide sequences in the sample specify the same CDR3. The V call is TRBV28, the J call TRBJ1-3; D remains unclear. Trimming pared 4 bases from V and 3 bases from J, leaving 4 bases between. In germline, CDR1 is MDHEN, CDR2 SYDVKM. This CDR3 region has 12 residues. This chain's CDR3 is CASSSLGNTIYF. The CDR3 DNA sequence: TGTGCCAGCAGTTCCCTTGGAAACACCATATATTTT.

V usage is TRBV7-9 and J usage is TRBJ1-4; TRBD1 agrees at 9 bases. Germline values: CDR1 SEHNR, CDR2 FQNEAQ (reference sequence). With V trimmed by 1 base and J by 8 bases, 8 bases remained unmatched. The CDR3 runs to 16 residues. CDR3 sequence reads: CASSLDWGTGNEKLFF. The CDR3 DNA reads as TGTGCCAGCAGCTTAGACTGGGGGACAGGGAACGAAAAACTGTTTTTT.

This chain connects TRBV19 to TRBJ2-5, with D possibly matching TRBD1 (6 bases). Per germline, CDR1 LNHDA and CDR2 SQIVND (reference sequence). Trimming took 4 bases from V and 3 from J, leaving 18 bases between them. This CDR3 has 16 amino acids. The CDR3 DNA sequence: TGTGCCAGTAGTACTCCAACGGGACATAGAGAAGAGACCCAGTACTTC. This encodes CASSTPTGHREETQYF.

The sample holds one count of this clone. The rearrangement links TRBV10-3 to TRBJ2-4; 9 nucleotides align to TRBD1. V trimming: 5 bases; J trimming: 5 bases; junction bases outside the gene matches: 1. Germline V gene sequence: CDR1 ENHRY, CDR2 SYGVKD. The CDR3 has 13 residues. For the CDR3, the DNA is TGTGCCATCAGTAGGACAGGGGAAAACATTCAGTACTTC. Amino acids: CAISRTGENIQYF.

The CDR3 DNA reads as TGTGCCAGCAGTTACTCGGACAGGGGGCGAAGGGAGACCCAGTACTTC. Protein product: CASSYSDRGRRETQYF. The gene calls are TRBV6-6 and TRBJ2-5, with 11 bases that match TRBD1. In germline, CDR1 is MNHNY, CDR2 SVGAGI (reference sequence). Germline trimming cut 0 bases from V and 5 bases from J; bases unmatched to any gene: 5. The CDR3 runs to 16 residues.

This clone was seen just once. The chain combines TRBV6-5 with TRBJ1-3; 8 bases map to TRBD1. The V gene end was trimmed by 6 bases and the J gene end by 3 bases; junction bases not matched to a gene: 7. CDR3 length: 15 residues. CDR1 and CDR2 from the germline V gene are MNHEY and SVGAGI. In DNA form, the CDR3 reads TGTGCCAGCAGCTTCAGGGGGCTATTTGGAAACACCATATATTTT. It codes for CASSFRGLFGNTIYF.

The chain employs TRBV27 and TRBJ2-1, with D possibly matching TRBD2 (6 bases). Germline CDR1 MNHEY, CDR2 SMNVEV (reference sequence). The CDR3 spans 14 residues. V was shortened by 1 base and J by 5 bases, with 9 bases between the two germline ends. The CDR3 DNA sequence: TGTGCCAGCAGTTTATTCGGACTACACAATGAGCAGTTCTTC. This translates into CASSLFGLHNEQFF.

This sequence joins TRBV7-2 and TRBJ2-5; 15 bases are a match to TRBD2. Trimming took 2 bases from V and 4 from J; bases not matched to a gene: 2. From germline, CDR1 is SGHTA and CDR2 FQGNSA. This CDR3 is built from 16 residues. CDR3 sequence reads: CASSLWGLAGGETQYF. The CDR3 coding sequence is TGTGCCAGCAGCTTATGGGGACTAGCGGGGGGAGAGACCCAGTACTTC.

The rearrangement joins TRBV5-1 to TRBJ1-2; D remains ambiguous. The V end lost 4 bases, the J end lost 6 bases, and 13 bases lay between the germline ends. The CDR3 consists of 13 residues. The V gene's germline CDR1 is SGHRS and CDR2 YFSETQ. The CDR3 loop reads CASSPGGTNGYTF. The CDR3 coding sequence is TGCGCCAGCAGCCCCGGAGGAACGAATGGCTACACCTTC.

The V call is TRBV29-1, the J call TRBJ1-2, with D perhaps matching TRBD1 (5 bases). With 6 bases removed from V and 2 bases from J, the gap between germline ends came to 16 bases. The germline V gene has CDR1 SQVTM and CDR2 ANQGSEA. The CDR3 consists of 14 residues. The CDR3 sequence is CSVAQGGRNYGYTF. CDR3 DNA sequence: TGCAGCGTGGCCCAGGGAGGGAGAAACTATGGCTACACCTTC.